Sequencing of this TCR beta chain was carried out in a study of radiation and T cells in renal cell carcinoma. General study findings and limits: Top tumor clonotypes rose in blood 2 weeks post-radiation, then contracted.

Germline lookup yields CDR1 SGDLS and CDR2 YYNGEE. V shed 4 bases and J shed 0 bases, with 8 bases lying between them. The CDR3 totals 14 residues. Sequencing used immunoSEQ multiplex PCR; TCRdb keeps in-frame clones, though not all of them. The profile shows tens of thousands of clones, roughly 78% of them singletons. With respect to this clone: Antigen unknown.

Time point noted: blood 2 weeks post-SBRT. This sample's treatment: 15 Gy SBRT to primary tumor, nephrectomy 4 weeks later. This receptor was identified in a woman aged 70 to 79 with renal cell carcinoma. The chain combines TRBV9 with TRBJ2-1, with D unclear. The starting material was blood, obtained from a patient whose treatment included radiotherapy and nephrectomy. CDR3 in amino acids: CASSQVSSYNEQFF. For the CDR3, the DNA is TGTGCCAGCAGCCAGGTCAGCTCCTACAATGAGCAGTTCTTC.